The 9 T cell receptor beta chains below were found in one sample sequenced in a study of blood T cell repertoires in COVID-19. Sequencing used immunoSEQ multiplex PCR; TCRdb keeps in-frame clones, though not all of them. The table lists 90,000 or so clones, around 90% of them singletons. The specimen was peripheral blood. The source of these receptors is a woman over 75 with active or convalescent COVID-19.

This chain joins TRBV6-1 and TRBJ2-1, with a possible D match to TRBD2 (6 bases). Germline V CDR1 and CDR2: MNHNS, SASEGT. Trimming removed 1 base from V and 7 bases from J, with 11 bases in between. There are 14 residues in the CDR3. The CDR3 nucleotides are TGTGCCAGCAGTGAAGGCCCGGGGACTAATGAGCAGTTCTTC. Amino acid sequence: CASSEGPGTNEQFF.

The V and J genes are TRBV10-3 and TRBJ1-1; D call uncertain. Trimming pared 8 bases from V and 2 bases from J, leaving 15 bases between. The length of the CDR3 is 14 residues. Germline V CDR1 and CDR2: ENHRY, SYGVKD. CDR3 nucleotides: TGTGCCATCCGCAATACCGGTACCAACACTGAAGCTTTCTTT. Translating it yields CAIRNTGTNTEAFF.

The chain couples TRBV5-1 to TRBJ1-5, with TRBD1 matching 9 bases. The length of the CDR3 is 13 residues. With V trimmed by 5 bases and J by 6 bases, 3 bases remained unmatched. Germline V CDR1 and CDR2: SGHRS, YFSETQ. In DNA, the CDR3 is TGCGCCAGCAGTCCGGGACAGGGTCAGCCCCAGCATTTT. It translates to CASSPGQGQPQHF.

This chain links TRBV19 with TRBJ2-5; no definite D call. V was trimmed by 3 bases and J by 2 bases, leaving 7 bases between them. The germline V gene has CDR1 LNHDA and CDR2 SQIVND (reference sequence). The length of the CDR3 is 13 residues. CDR3 sequence (DNA): TGTGCCAGTAGTATGAACAGACAAGAGACCCAGTACTTC. Its translation is CASSMNRQETQYF.

This clone occurred a few times. The V and J genes are TRBV29-1 and TRBJ1-1; D uncertain. Deletions cut 4 bases from V and 1 base from J, with 4 bases between. Germline CDR1 and CDR2: SQVTM and ANQGSEA. The CDR3 runs 11 residues. The CDR3 bases are TGCAGCGTTGGACAGAACACTGAAGCTTTCTTT. This sequence encodes CSVGQNTEAFF. Full variable domain (missing parts from reference TRBV29-1 and TRBJ1-1): SAVISQKPSRDICQRGTSLTIQCQVDSQVTMMFWYRQQPGQSLTLIATANQGSEATYESGFVIDKFPISRPNLTFSTLTVSNMSPEDSSIYLCSVGQNTEAFFGQGTRLTVV.

V gene TRBV4-3 combines with J gene TRBJ2-3, with 7 bases fitting TRBD2. J lost 10 bases, V lost 2 bases, and 18 bases had no gene match. Germline assignment: CDR1 LGHNA and CDR2 YSLEER. The CDR3 loop spans 17 amino acids. The CDR3 nucleotides are TGCGCCAGCAGCCAAACCCCCCCTAGCGGTCTGATGGGTGCGCAGTATTTT. It codes for CASSQTPPSGLMGAQYF.

This sequence joins TRBV7-2 and TRBJ1-2; no clear D gene. Germline V gene data show CDR1 as SGHTA and CDR2 as FQGNSA. CDR3 size: 13 residues. V was shortened by 1 base and J by 2 bases, with 5 bases between the two germline ends. CDR3: CASSLDSNYGYTF. As DNA, the CDR3 is TGTGCCAGCAGCTTAGATAGCAACTATGGCTACACCTTC.

This rearrangement joins TRBV30 to TRBJ1-3; possible D gene TRBD1, 5 bases. The CDR3 consists of 16 residues. Germline V gives CDR1 GTSNPN, CDR2 SVGIG (reference sequence). V lost 2 bases, J lost 0 bases, and 14 bases lay in between. DNA of the CDR3: TGTGCCTGGAGTATAAGGGGACTCGACTCTGGAAACACCATATATTTT. Amino acid sequence: CAWSIRGLDSGNTIYF. Variable domain in full (rest from reference TRBV30 and TRBJ1-3): SQTIHQWPATLVQPVGSPLSLECTVEGTSNPNLYWYRQAAGRGLQLLFYSVGIGQISSEVPQNLSASRPQDRQFILSSKKLLLSDSGFYLCAWSIRGLDSGNTIYFGEGSWLTVV.

This clone was seen only once. The chain carries TRBV6-2 or TRBV6-3 and TRBJ2-5, with TRBD2 identical over 16 bases. CDR1 and CDR2 from the germline V gene are MNHEY and SVGEGT. V was clipped by 2 bases and J by 3 bases; unmatched bases: 6. The CDR3 loop spans 18 amino acids. The CDR3 bases are TGTGCCAGCAGTTACATAGGGACTAGCGGGAGGGCTGAAGAGACCCAGTACTTC. Amino acids: CASSYIGTSGRAEETQYF.